The T cell receptor (beta chain) described here comes from a study of radiation and T cells in renal cell carcinoma. Study conclusions and caveats: In blood, top tumor clones expanded by 2 weeks, shrinking by 4.

Concerning this clone itself: Its target is not known.

The germline V gene encodes CDR1 LGHNA and CDR2 YNFKEQ. J gave up 0 bases and V 4 bases, and 6 bases lay outside the gene matches. This CDR3 has 15 amino acids. Described time point: blood 4 weeks post-SBRT, at nephrectomy. The treatment denotes: 15 Gy SBRT to primary tumor, nephrectomy 4 weeks later. After SBRT, blood was collected at 2 and 4 weeks, plus baseline. The data were produced by immunoSEQ multiplex PCR, yet TCRdb's version contains in-frame clones alone and is incomplete. The repertoire includes 90,000 to 100,000 clones, 80% to 90% of them detected once, and more than 7% sits in the top ten.

This TCR derives from a man in his sixties with renal cell carcinoma. Sequenced material: blood, taken from a patient whose treatment included radiotherapy and nephrectomy. The chain links TRBV4-2 to TRBJ2-7; 7 bases match TRBD1. CDR3 in amino acids: CASSLTGPSSYEQYF. DNA of the CDR3: TGTGCCAGCAGCCTGACAGGGCCAAGCTCCTACGAGCAGTACTTC.